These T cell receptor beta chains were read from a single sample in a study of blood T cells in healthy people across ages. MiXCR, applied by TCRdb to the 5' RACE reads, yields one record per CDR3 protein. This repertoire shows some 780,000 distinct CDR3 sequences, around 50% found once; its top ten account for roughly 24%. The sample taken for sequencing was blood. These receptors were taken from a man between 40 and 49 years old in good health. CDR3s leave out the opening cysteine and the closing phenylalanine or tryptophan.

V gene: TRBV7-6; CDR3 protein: ASSPSDNSPLH
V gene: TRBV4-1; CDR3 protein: ASSQDRRGDGYT
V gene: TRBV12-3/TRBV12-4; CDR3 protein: ASSPGGRTGELF
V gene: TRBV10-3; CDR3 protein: AISESVPEGEQF
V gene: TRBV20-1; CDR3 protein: SASSGGRAQNEQY
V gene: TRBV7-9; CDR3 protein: ASSAGAAYEQY
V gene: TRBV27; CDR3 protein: ASSFASGRYEQY
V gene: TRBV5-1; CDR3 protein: ASSSGTPGNTGELF
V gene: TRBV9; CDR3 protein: ASSVGQGRGYGYT
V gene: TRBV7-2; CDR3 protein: ASSFVASGSLSSYEQY
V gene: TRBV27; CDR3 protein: ASSSTGSGCT